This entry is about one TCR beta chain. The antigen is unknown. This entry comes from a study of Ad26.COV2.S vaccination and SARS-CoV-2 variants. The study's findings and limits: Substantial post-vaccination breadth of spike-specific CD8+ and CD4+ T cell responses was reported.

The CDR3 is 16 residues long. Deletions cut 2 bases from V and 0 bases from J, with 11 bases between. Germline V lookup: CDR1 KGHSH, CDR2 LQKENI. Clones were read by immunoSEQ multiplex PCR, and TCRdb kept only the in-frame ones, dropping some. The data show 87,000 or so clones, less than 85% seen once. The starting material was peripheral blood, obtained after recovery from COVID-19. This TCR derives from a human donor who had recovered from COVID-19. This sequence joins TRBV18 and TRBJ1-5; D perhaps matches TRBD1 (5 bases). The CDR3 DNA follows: TGTGCCAGCTCACCAGACACAGGCTATAGCAATCAGCCCCAGCATTTT. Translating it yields CASSPDTGYSNQPQHF. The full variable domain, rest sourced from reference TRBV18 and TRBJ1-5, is NAGVMQNPRHLVRRRGQEARLRCSPMKGHSHVYWYRQLPEEGLKFMVYLQKENIIDESGMPKERFSAEFPKEGPSILRIQQVVRGDSAAYFCASSPDTGYSNQPQHFGDGTRLSIL.